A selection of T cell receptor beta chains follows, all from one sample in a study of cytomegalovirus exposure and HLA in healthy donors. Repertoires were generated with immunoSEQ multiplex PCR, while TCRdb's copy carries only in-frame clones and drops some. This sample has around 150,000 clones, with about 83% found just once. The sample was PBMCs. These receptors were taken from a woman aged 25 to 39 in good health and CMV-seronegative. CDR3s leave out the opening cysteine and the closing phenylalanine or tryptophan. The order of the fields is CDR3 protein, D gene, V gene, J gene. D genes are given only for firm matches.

SDVRGTDTQY	.	TRBV29-1	TRBJ2-3
ASSLVSWAGSGANVLT	.	TRBV7-9	TRBJ2-6
ASSLLGGRAYEQY	TRBD2	TRBV11-2	TRBJ2-7
ASSKERRNTEAF	.	TRBV21-1	TRBJ1-1
ASSDRRPGLAGGDTQY	TRBD2	TRBV7-8	TRBJ2-3
ALGARSSYEQY	.	TRBV30	TRBJ2-7
ASSFGGDMEPQH	.	TRBV5-1	TRBJ1-5
ASSRTPGQGLNEQF	TRBD1	TRBV7-2	TRBJ2-1
AGSKNRGSYEQY	TRBD1	TRBV7-2	TRBJ2-7
ASSPPGQDYGYT	TRBD1	TRBV4-3	TRBJ1-2
ASAREGAANEKLF	TRBD1	TRBV2	TRBJ1-4
ASSWTIAGGEQF	TRBD2	TRBV27	TRBJ2-1
ASSLMRLPGPFGTEAF	.	TRBV5-5	TRBJ1-1
ASSPRTSGTNTGELF	TRBD2	TRBV18	TRBJ2-2
ASSPIMAAYNEQF	.	TRBV7-3	TRBJ2-1
ASTPWGPFNEKLF	.	TRBV21-1	TRBJ1-4
ASNLKDRDSPLH	TRBD1	TRBV6-1	TRBJ1-6
ASSPWDRERSYEQY	TRBD1	TRBV7-9	TRBJ2-7
ASSQEGTVRGTNYGYT	TRBD1	TRBV4-3	TRBJ1-2
ASSAVAGGQETQY	.	TRBV2	TRBJ2-5
ASRQPGTGVDEQY	TRBD1	TRBV27	TRBJ2-7
ASSSTGTGTYEQY	TRBD1	TRBV5-6	TRBJ2-7
ASSLVSGRFGTQY	TRBD2	TRBV7-9	TRBJ2-3
ASSFLRTDHYGYT	.	TRBV6-6	TRBJ1-2
ASSPGTGTGVEKLF	TRBD1	TRBV18	TRBJ1-4
ASSQGTGTGPYEQY	TRBD1	TRBV4-1	TRBJ2-7
ASSEEGLSTDTQY	.	TRBV2	TRBJ2-3
ASSRGYAETQY	.	TRBV14	TRBJ2-5
ASSHRGSYEQY	TRBD1	TRBV7-9	TRBJ2-7
ASSPRTSGSYEQY	TRBD2	TRBV5-1	TRBJ2-7
AISDPTSGGYTDTQY	TRBD2	TRBV10-3	TRBJ2-3
AWSPLIPTGVSPLH	TRBD1	TRBV30	TRBJ1-6
ASSFGLAGGPGRTYEQY	TRBD2	TRBV5-1	TRBJ2-7
ASSLFRDTEAF	.	TRBV7-7	TRBJ1-1
ASSWGQMNTEAF	TRBD1	TRBV7-2	TRBJ1-1
ASSGGGSYNEQF	TRBD2	TRBV6-1	TRBJ2-1
AIQGRTDSRIPTKYNSPLH	.	TRBV27	TRBJ1-6
ASSKARVSRQETQY	.	TRBV14	TRBJ2-5
ASRTGTSGIPEQF	TRBD2	TRBV6-1	TRBJ2-1
AWMENYGYT	.	TRBV30	TRBJ1-2
ASSPTQNTEAF	.	TRBV5-4	TRBJ1-1
ASSLVGGYTDTQY	TRBD2	TRBV7-8	TRBJ2-3
ASSIGGLAGAKETQY	TRBD2	TRBV19	TRBJ2-5
ASSLTGGSRTYNEQF	TRBD2	TRBV7-3	TRBJ2-1
ASSRDITNTEAF	.	TRBV7-6	TRBJ1-1
ATQNPRVDEQY	.	TRBV6-1	TRBJ2-7
ASSAGVWGRPEETQY	.	TRBV7-3	TRBJ2-5
ASRARLSYEQY	.	TRBV6-5	TRBJ2-7
ASSVDLFGEQY	.	TRBV9	TRBJ2-7
ASSQMTSGLGEQF	TRBD2	TRBV2	TRBJ2-1
ATSRGMGLAGGELF	TRBD2	TRBV15	TRBJ2-2
ASSYSRQRLYGYT	.	TRBV6-6	TRBJ1-2
ASSRGGATEAF	.	TRBV6-6	TRBJ1-1
ASSSSLGGLNT	.	TRBV27	TRBJ1-2